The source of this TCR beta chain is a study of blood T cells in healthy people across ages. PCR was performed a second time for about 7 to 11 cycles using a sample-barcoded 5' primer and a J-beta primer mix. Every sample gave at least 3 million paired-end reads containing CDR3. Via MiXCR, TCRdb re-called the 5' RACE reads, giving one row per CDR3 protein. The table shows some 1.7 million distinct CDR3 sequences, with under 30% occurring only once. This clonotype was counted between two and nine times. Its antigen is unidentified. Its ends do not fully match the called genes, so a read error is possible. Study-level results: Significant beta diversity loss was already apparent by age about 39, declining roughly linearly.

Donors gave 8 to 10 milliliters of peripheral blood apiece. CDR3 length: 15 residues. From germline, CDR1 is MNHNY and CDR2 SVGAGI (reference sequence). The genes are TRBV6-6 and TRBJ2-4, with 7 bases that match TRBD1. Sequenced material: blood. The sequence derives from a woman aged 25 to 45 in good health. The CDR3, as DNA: TGTGCCAGCGGAGACAGGGCCCTAGCCAAAAACGTTCAGTACTTC. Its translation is CASGDRALAKNVQYF.